A single T cell receptor (beta chain) is shown here with its context. Its antigen is unknown. The sample comes from a study of CD8 T cells in ankylosing spondylitis. Study results and limitations: The study identified a TCR beta motif of under ten highly homologous variants that appeared characteristic of ankylosing spondylitis blood. Within peripheral blood, clones linked to disease were CD8+ and relatively rare. Significantly higher representation of disease-linked clones was reported for matched ankylosing spondylitis synovial fluid. In synovial fluid and blood from reactive arthritis, some motif variants were previously reported.

This CDR3 spans 15 amino acids. Looked up from germline, CDR1 is LNHDA and CDR2 is SQIVND (reference sequence). The V end was cut by 3 bases, the J end by 0 bases, with 9 bases between. Quantitative barcoded 5'-RACE was used to prepare TCR beta libraries. In TCRdb, the 5' RACE reads were re-called with MiXCR into one record per CDR3 protein. The data contain about 480,000 distinct CDR3 sequences, about a sixth of them singletons. The chain couples TRBV19 to TRBJ1-5; D not certain. The TCR originated in a male donor with ankylosing spondylitis. The sample consisted of blood, either unsorted or a sorted T cell fraction (not recorded which). The CDR3 DNA reads as TGTGCCAGTAGTATGAGGCACAATAGCAATCAGCCCCAGCATTTT. Translated: CASSMRHNSNQPQHF.